This T cell receptor (beta chain) was observed in a study of PD-L1 blockade in urothelial cancer. CDR1 KGHSH and CDR2 LQKENI come from the germline V gene. There are 15 residues in the CDR3. Trimming pared 6 bases from V and 4 bases from J, leaving 18 bases between. As for time point: pretreatment peripheral blood. Here immunoSEQ multiplex PCR was the method, and the copy in TCRdb shows in-frame clones only, minus some. The repertoire holds about 70,000 clones, with 90% as singletons. Sample: PBMCs, taken around atezolizumab (anti-PD-L1) treatment. This receptor was identified in a man between 65 and 85 years old with urothelial cancer. This chain connects TRBV18 to TRBJ1-2; a weak D match, TRBD1 (5 bases). This chain's CDR3 is CASSLADTVGYGYTF. CDR3 in DNA: TGTGCCAGCTCGCTGGCGGACACCGTCGGCTATGGCTACACCTTC.